A selection of T cell receptor beta chains follows, all from one sample in a study of cytomegalovirus exposure and HLA in healthy donors. Clones were read by immunoSEQ multiplex PCR, and TCRdb kept only the in-frame ones, dropping some. The sample holds around 20,000 clones, 97% seen once. The sequencing sample was made of PBMCs. Source of these receptors: a man aged 25 to 45 in good health and CMV-seropositive. Each CDR3 is given with its conserved first and last residue. The D gene is left open where the match is weak. The size entry is marked missing in some rows and otherwise reads once, few, many or a size class.

V gene,D gene,clone size,J gene,CDR3 DNA,CDR3 protein
TRBV11-2,TRBD1,.,TRBJ2-2,TGTGCCAGCAGCTCTCGGACAGGGGCGAACACCGGGGAGCTGTTTTTT,CASSSRTGANTGELFF
TRBV5-1,TRBD1,once,TRBJ2-7,TGCGCCAGCAGCTTGGCCGGGACAGCTGCCTACGAGCAGTACTTC,CASSLAGTAAYEQYF
TRBV7-9,TRBD1,.,TRBJ2-7,TGTGCCAGCAGCCCCGGGACAGGGGAGAGTTACGAGCAGTACTTC,CASSPGTGESYEQYF
TRBV23-1,TRBD1,.,TRBJ2-7,TGCGCCAGCAGTTCCCCTCCGGGACAGGGGCTCAGGGAGCAGTACTTC,CASSSPPGQGLREQYF
TRBV7-8,.,.,TRBJ1-1,TGTGCCAGCAGCCCCCGGGAGGGGAACACTGAAGCTTTCTTT,CASSPREGNTEAFF
TRBV7-8,.,.,TRBJ1-2,TGTGCCAGCAGCTTAGTGGACACTGGGGGCTACACCTTC,CASSLVDTGGYTF
TRBV11-3,.,.,TRBJ1-5,TGTGCCAGCAGCTCCCGACGGGGAAGCAATCAGCCCCAGCATTTT,CASSSRRGSNQPQHF
TRBV30,.,.,TRBJ1-5,TGTGCCTGGAGTAGCGGGGGGGTTCAGCCCCAGCATTTT,CAWSSGGVQPQHF
TRBV5-1,.,.,TRBJ1-4,TGCGCCAGCAGCTTGTCAGGGCTGTCTAATGAAAAACTGTTTTTT,CASSLSGLSNEKLFF
TRBV28,.,.,TRBJ1-1,TGTGCCAGCAGTTTCTTACGGGTAAACACTGAAGCTTTCTTT,CASSFLRVNTEAFF
TRBV6-1,.,.,TRBJ2-7,TGTGCCAGCAGTGAAGGTCCGGGTGAGCAGTACTTC,CASSEGPGEQYF
TRBV7-9,TRBD1,.,TRBJ1-1,TGTGCCAGCAGCCGGGGACAGGGGAACACTGAAGCTTTCTTT,CASSRGQGNTEAFF
TRBV2,.,.,TRBJ1-2,TGTGCCAGCAGTGGACAGTACTATGGCTACACCTTC,CASSGQYYGYTF
TRBV28,.,.,TRBJ2-1,TGTGCCAGCAGGCACACCCCCCCGGGAAGAAACGGGAACAATGAGCAGTTCTTC,CASRHTPPGRNGNNEQFF
TRBV4-1,.,.,TRBJ2-7,TGCGCCAGCAGCCAGCCCTCTCTAAGCGAGCAGTACTTC,CASSQPSLSEQYF
TRBV7-2,.,.,TRBJ1-5,TGTGCCAGCAGCTATTCTAATCAGCCCCAGCATTTT,CASSYSNQPQHF
TRBV7-8,.,.,TRBJ1-1,TGTGCCAGCAGCGTACCCGGGACTCTTAACACTGAAGCTTTCTTT,CASSVPGTLNTEAFF
TRBV6-5,TRBD1,.,TRBJ1-4,TGTGCCAGCAGTCCTTTGACAGGGACTAATGAAAAACTGTTTTTT,CASSPLTGTNEKLFF
TRBV7-6,TRBD2,.,TRBJ2-7,TGTGCCAGCAGCCTAACCGACGGGGGGGCGTACGAGCAGTACTTC,CASSLTDGGAYEQYF
TRBV5-6,TRBD2,.,TRBJ2-7,TGTGCCAGCAGCCTCGATGGAGGGGCGGGAGGGCGCGAGCAGTACTTC,CASSLDGGAGGREQYF
TRBV7-9,TRBD1,once,TRBJ2-7,TGTGCCAGCAGCTGGCCCGAGGGGGCGAACCCCTACGAGCAGTACTTC,CASSWPEGANPYEQYF